Reported below is one T cell receptor beta chain. Its antigen is not known. This sample stems from a study of T cells in Graves' hyperthyroidism and ophthalmopathy. As for the study in general: It was at initial diagnosis, before any treatment, that peripheral blood was collected. Study outcomes and limitations: Researchers found most expanded thyroid clonotypes above 0.001 in blood as well.

In patients aged 18 to 65, hyperthyroidism was newly diagnosed, with duration under 2 months. Fresh peripheral blood, around 10 ml, yielded the PBMCs. Amplification of TCR beta CDR3 regions used RNA as the template. The TCR CDR3 first-round RT-PCR relied on the HTBI primer set. Each CDR3 protein gets one entry after TCRdb re-called the multiplex PCR reads with MiXCR. The sample records roughly 740,000 distinct CDR3 sequences, roughly 17% being singletons. The sequence was collected from a man younger than 35 with Graves' hyperthyroidism. Sequenced input: blood.

The CDR3 spells CASSLWGLQGNQPQHF. The CDR3 coding sequence is TGTGCCAGCAGTTTGTGGGGGTTACAGGGCAATCAGCCCCAGCATTTT. This sequence joins TRBV12-3 or TRBV12-4 and TRBJ1-5, with D perhaps matching TRBD1 (5 bases). V was pared by 3 bases and J by 2 bases, with 14 bases between. The CDR3 runs 16 residues.